These T cell receptor beta chains were read from a single sample in a study of blood T cell repertoires in COVID-19. Sequencing used immunoSEQ multiplex PCR; TCRdb keeps in-frame clones, though not all of them. The sample carries 200,000 to 250,000 clones, roughly 80% recorded once. The sequencing input was peripheral blood. The source is a woman younger than 30 with acute or convalescent COVID-19. The CDR3 runs from the conserved cysteine through the conserved F or W. D genes are given only for firm matches. The listing skips clone size in some rows; elsewhere it reads once, few, many or a size class.

>.|TRBJ2-1|.|TRBV11-3
TGTGCCAGCAGCTTAGAAGGGGGAGAGACCTACAATGAGCAGTTCTTC
CASSLEGGETYNEQFF
>.|TRBJ2-7|.|TRBV28
TGTGCCAGCAGCCTTACCGGGACAATCTCCTACGAGCAGTACTTC
CASSLTGTISYEQYF
>.|TRBJ1-1|.|TRBV18
TGTGCCAGCTCACCCGCTGAGACTGAAGCTTTCTTT
CASSPAETEAFF
>.|TRBJ1-1|few|TRBV10-1
TGCGCCAGCAGACCCGAACAGGGTTGGAACACTGAAGCTTTCTTT
CASRPEQGWNTEAFF
>.|TRBJ2-7|.|TRBV7-2
TGTGCCAGCCGGGCGGGCCCCACCTCCTACGAGCAGTACTTC
CASRAGPTSYEQYF
>.|TRBJ1-2|few|TRBV2
TGTGCCAGCATGTGGAGGATCTTCTATGGCTACACCTTC
CASMWRIFYGYTF
>.|TRBJ2-2|.|TRBV28
TGTGCCAGCAGTTATACGAACACCGGGGAGCTGTTTTTT
CASSYTNTGELFF
>.|TRBJ1-1|.|TRBV4-1
TGCGCCAGCAGCCCTGCGAGCTTCGAGGGGAACACTGAAGCTTTCTTT
CASSPASFEGNTEAFF
>TRBD2|TRBJ2-7|.|TRBV7-7
TGTGCTAGCAGCCCGAGAGCGGGAGTAGCCGAGCAGTACTTC
CASSPRAGVAEQYF
>TRBD1|TRBJ2-2|.|TRBV9
TGTGCCAGCAGCGGCCGATGGGACAGAGGTTACACCGGGGAGCTGTTTTTT
CASSGRWDRGYTGELFF
>.|TRBJ1-6|.|TRBV19
TGTGCCAGTAGTAATTTCGCGGGGTCCAATTCACCCCTCCACTTT
CASSNFAGSNSPLHF
>TRBD1|TRBJ1-2|.|TRBV6-2/TRBV6-3
TGTGCCAGCAGTTACCGACCCGGACAGGAGACCTCCTATGGCTACACCTTC
CASSYRPGQETSYGYTF
>.|TRBJ2-4|.|TRBV28
TGTGCCAGCAGTCGGGACACCTTAGCCAAAAACATTCAGTACTTC
CASSRDTLAKNIQYF
>.|TRBJ2-7|.|TRBV27
TGTGCCAGCAGTTTCTCTGTCAGGGTTTGGTACGAGCAGTACTTC
CASSFSVRVWYEQYF
>.|TRBJ2-5|once|TRBV27
TGTGCCAGCAGTTTTACGGGAGAGGAGACCCAGTACTTC
CASSFTGEETQYF
>.|TRBJ1-4|.|TRBV28
TGTGCCAGCAGTTCCCGCCGCCCTCACAGGTTTCGTTATGAAAAACTGTTTTTT
CASSSRRPHRFRYEKLFF
>.|TRBJ2-2|.|TRBV4-1
TGCGCCAGCAGCCAGGCGTCCGGGGGGCCCGGGGAGCTGTTTTTT
CASSQASGGPGELFF
>TRBD1|TRBJ1-2|few|TRBV7-2
TGTGCCAGCAGGGACAGGGGACCCGAGGGAGGTGGCTACACCTTC
CASRDRGPEGGGYTF
>.|TRBJ1-3|.|TRBV19
TGTGCCAGTAGTTCCCAGGTTATCTCTGGAAACACCATATATTTT
CASSSQVISGNTIYF
>TRBD2|TRBJ2-3|.|TRBV19
TGTGCCAGTAGTATAAGCCTAGCGGGAGGGGATACGCAGTATTTT
CASSISLAGGDTQYF
>.|TRBJ2-6|.|TRBV27
TGTGCCACTCCCGGTTGGGGGGGCGCCCCTGGGGCCAACGTCCTGACTTTC
CATPGWGGAPGANVLTF
>TRBD1|TRBJ1-1|.|TRBV4-3
TGCGCCAGCAGCCACAGGGGGCCCCAAGGGAACACTGAAGCTTTCTTT
CASSHRGPQGNTEAFF
>.|TRBJ2-2|.|TRBV18
TGTGCCAGCTCACCACAGGCGACAATCACCGGGGAGCTGTTTTTT
CASSPQATITGELFF
>TRBD2|TRBJ2-1|.|TRBV9
TGTGCCAGCACCCCGCCCGGGACTAGCGCCCGCAATGAGCAGTTCTTC
CASTPPGTSARNEQFF
>TRBD2|TRBJ2-6|.|TRBV7-9
TGTGCCAGCAGCTTTGAAGCGGGAGTCCGACCTGGGGCCAACGTCCTGACTTTC
CASSFEAGVRPGANVLTF
>.|TRBJ1-2|.|TRBV6-2/TRBV6-3
TGTGCCAGCAGTTACCAGGGGCCCTATGGCTACACCTTC
CASSYQGPYGYTF
>TRBD1|TRBJ1-1|.|TRBV7-3
TGTGCCAGCAGCTTATTTAAGGGGGCCACTGAAGCTTTCTTT
CASSLFKGATEAFF
>TRBD2|TRBJ2-2|.|TRBV9
TGTGCCAGCAGCGGTAGCGGGACTCACACCGGGGAGCTGTTTTTT
CASSGSGTHTGELFF
>TRBD1|TRBJ1-1|.|TRBV18
TGTGCCAGCTCACTCGACAGGGGGTGGGTGAACACTGAAGCTTTCTTT
CASSLDRGWVNTEAFF
>TRBD1|TRBJ2-7|.|TRBV5-1
TGCGCCAGCACCTCGACAGGGTTCAGCGAGCAGTACTTC
CASTSTGFSEQYF
>.|TRBJ2-6|.|TRBV5-1
TGCGCCAGCAGCTTGGCAGTCAACTCTGGGGCCAACGTCCTGACTTTC
CASSLAVNSGANVLTF